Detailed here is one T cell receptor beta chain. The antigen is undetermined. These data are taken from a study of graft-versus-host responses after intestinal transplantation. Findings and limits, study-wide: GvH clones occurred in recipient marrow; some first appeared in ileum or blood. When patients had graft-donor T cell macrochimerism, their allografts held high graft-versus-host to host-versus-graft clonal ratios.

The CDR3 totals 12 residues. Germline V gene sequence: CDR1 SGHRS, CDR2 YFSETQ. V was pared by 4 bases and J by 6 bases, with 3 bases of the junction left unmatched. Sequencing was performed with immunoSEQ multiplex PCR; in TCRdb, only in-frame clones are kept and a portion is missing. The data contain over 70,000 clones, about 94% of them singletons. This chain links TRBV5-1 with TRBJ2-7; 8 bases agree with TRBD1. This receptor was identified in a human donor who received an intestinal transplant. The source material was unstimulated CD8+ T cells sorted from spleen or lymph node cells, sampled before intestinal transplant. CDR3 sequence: CASSLTGGEQYF. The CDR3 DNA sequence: TGCGCCAGCAGCCTAACAGGGGGCGAGCAGTACTTC.